The 19 T cell receptor beta chains reported below all come from one sample, sequenced in a study of neurological immune-mediated disorders. Each CDR3 protein is one row after TCRdb ran MiXCR on the 5' RACE reads. The sample has tens of thousands of distinct CDR3 sequences; approximately 4.5% are singletons. Source material: PBMCs. The source is an older woman with multiple sclerosis.

This clonotype was counted between two and nine times. The chain carries TRBV9 and TRBJ2-2; possibly TRBD2 for D (5 bases). CDR3 size: 12 residues. V lost 3 bases, J lost 6 bases, and 6 bases lay in between. Germline V lookup: CDR1 SGDLS, CDR2 YYNGEE. This CDR3 reads CASSAAAGELFF. The CDR3 DNA reads as TGTGCCAGCAGCGCAGCGGCCGGGGAGCTGTTTTTT.

This clonotype was counted ten times or more. The chain combines TRBV7-2 with TRBJ1-5; 7 positions match TRBD1. V trimming: 2 bases; J trimming: 4 bases; junction bases outside the gene matches: 2. Germline lookup yields CDR1 SGHTA and CDR2 FQGNSA. This CDR3 is built from 14 residues. The CDR3 nucleotides are TGTGCCAGCAGCTTAAACAGGGGTAATCAGCCCCAGCATTTT. Translating gives CASSLNRGNQPQHF.

This clonotype showed up many times. The chain recombines TRBV6-2 or TRBV6-3 with TRBJ2-5, with 7 bases fitting TRBD1. The V segment lost 5 bases and the J segment 5 bases; nucleotides outside the gene matches: 11. Germline V gene sequence: CDR1 MNHEY, CDR2 SVGEGT. The CDR3 runs 15 residues. For the CDR3, the DNA is TGTGCCAGCAGTAAGGGGGCCGTCGGGGACGAGACCCAGTACTTC. Translated: CASSKGAVGDETQYF.

The genes are TRBV4-3 and TRBJ2-3; tentative D call: TRBD2 (7 bases). The CDR3 extends over 16 amino acids. Trimming stripped 0 bases from V and 3 bases from J, with 13 bases between. Germline assignment: CDR1 LGHNA and CDR2 YSLEER. In DNA, the CDR3 is TGCGCCAGCAGCCAAGATTGGGGGGGGGCAACAGATACGCAGTATTTT. This gives the protein CASSQDWGGATDTQYF.

This clonotype was found many times. The chain combines TRBV10-3 with TRBJ2-7; tentatively, D is TRBD1 (5 bases). The CDR3 extends over 12 amino acids. Germline V gives CDR1 ENHRY, CDR2 SYGVKD. The V end was cut by 6 bases, the J end by 6 bases, with 12 bases between. For the CDR3, the DNA is TGTGCCATCAGAGGGGAAGTGGGCGAGCAGTACTTC. Translated: CAIRGEVGEQYF.

This clonotype has a count of ten or more. The CDR3 reads CASSRDRDRAPDTQYF. The CDR3 DNA reads as TGTGCCAGCAGCCGGGACCGGGACAGGGCGCCAGATACGCAGTATTTT. The chain couples TRBV3-1 to TRBJ2-3; the match to TRBD1 covers 9 bases. V dropped 4 bases and J dropped 4; count of bases not matched to a gene: 9. CDR3 length equals 16 residues. The germline CDR1 and CDR2 sequences are LGHDT and YNNKEL (reference sequence).

This clonotype was observed a handful of times. The rearrangement uses TRBV3-1 and TRBJ2-2; 8 nucleotides line up with TRBD1. Germline lookup yields CDR1 LGHDT and CDR2 YNNKEL (reference sequence). CDR3 length: 14 residues. V trimming: 4 bases; J trimming: 6 bases; junction bases outside the gene matches: 4. As DNA, the CDR3 is TGTGCCAGCAGCCTACAGGGGGTCTCCGGGGAGCTGTTTTTT. This gives the protein CASSLQGVSGELFF.

There are many counts of this clonotype. The gene calls are TRBV4-3 and TRBJ2-1; tentatively, D is TRBD1 or TRBD2 (5 bases each). Germline assignment: CDR1 LGHNA and CDR2 YSLEER. Trimming took off 2 bases at V and 9 bases at J, with 14 bases between the two ends. CDR3 length: 14 residues. This CDR3 reads CASSQLAGASEQFF. CDR3 nucleotide sequence: TGCGCCAGCAGCCAACTCGCCGGGGCGAGTGAGCAGTTCTTC.

This clonotype was found a few times. V usage is TRBV28 and J usage is TRBJ2-1, with 7 bases lining up with TRBD1. This CDR3 has 15 residues. The junction had 9 bases not matched to a gene; V was cut back by 5 bases and J by 5 bases. CDR1 is MDHEN, CDR2 SYDVKM, per germline. This CDR3 reads CASSPTGEFDNEQFF. The CDR3 bases are TGTGCCAGCAGTCCCACAGGGGAGTTTGACAATGAGCAGTTCTTC.

This clonotype showed up many times. This chain uses TRBV29-1 with TRBJ2-7; tentative D call: TRBD2 (5 bases). The ends were cut back, 5 bases at V and 2 bases at J, with 25 bases in the middle. This CDR3 spans 17 amino acids. Germline CDR1 and CDR2: SQVTM and ANQGSEA. CDR3 loop: CSVLEPGKAGRPYEQYV. CDR3 bases: TGCAGCGTTCTGGAACCCGGTAAGGCGGGCCGTCCCTACGAGCAGTACGTC.

By proportion, this clonotype is medium-sized. The genes are TRBV9 and TRBJ1-5; possibly TRBD1 for D (5 bases). Germline CDR1 reads SGDLS; CDR2 reads YYNGEE. V was pared by 4 bases and J by 2 bases, with 7 bases between. CDR3 length equals 13 residues. The CDR3 is CASSRGGNQPQHF. CDR3 in DNA: TGTGCCAGCAGCAGGGGTGGCAATCAGCCCCAGCATTTT.

This clonotype was seen many times. The V and J genes are TRBV12-3 or TRBV12-4 and TRBJ2-1; TRBD2 matches 7 bases. The CDR3 length is 15 residues. Trimming cost V 7 bases and J 6 bases; bases outside gene matches: 12. CDR3 DNA: TGTGCCAGCACCCAAGGGCCTAGCGGAGTCAATGAGCAGTTCTTC. This translates into CASTQGPSGVNEQFF.

This clonotype was seen a few times. The chain couples TRBV5-1 to TRBJ2-3; D gene unclear. This CDR3 comprises 14 residues. V was cut by 3 bases and J by 2 bases, with 10 bases left in between. Germline CDR1 and CDR2: SGHRS and YFSETQ. The CDR3 here is CASSSLLVTDTQYF. The DNA of the CDR3 is TGCGCCAGCAGCTCCCTCCTAGTCACAGATACGCAGTATTTT.

The table lists this clonotype with many counts. The chain joins TRBV12-3 or TRBV12-4 to TRBJ1-2; D gene uncertain. The V gene lost 2 bases and the J gene lost 2 bases, with 6 bases spanning the gap. This CDR3 has 13 amino acids. DNA of the CDR3: TGTGCCAGCAGTTTACCGGGAAACTATGGCTACACCTTC. Its protein is CASSLPGNYGYTF.

This clonotype appeared many times. This chain links TRBV29-1 with TRBJ2-1, with D possibly TRBD1 on 6 matching bases. This CDR3 has 14 amino acids. Trimming pared 7 bases from V and 4 bases from J, leaving 17 bases between. Germline V lookup: CDR1 SQVTM, CDR2 ANQGSEA. In DNA, the CDR3 is TGCAGCGCCAAGGACAGACAAACATACAATGAGCAGTTCTTC. Protein: CSAKDRQTYNEQFF.

This clonotype was seen a handful of times. The V and J genes are TRBV7-2 and TRBJ2-7, with D perhaps matching TRBD1 (6 bases). CDR3 length: 13 residues. V lost 5 bases, J lost 3 bases, and 11 bases lay in between. Germline loops: CDR1 SGHTA, CDR2 FQGNSA. This CDR3 reads CASSPDRNYEQYF. The DNA of the CDR3 is TGTGCCAGCAGCCCGGACAGAAACTACGAGCAGTACTTC.

The chain couples TRBV5-1 to TRBJ2-3; tentative D call: TRBD2 (6 bases). Trimming stripped 4 bases from V and 0 bases from J, with 9 bases between. The CDR3 extends over 14 amino acids. Germline V lookup: CDR1 SGHRS, CDR2 YFSETQ. The CDR3: CASSGGTSTDTQYF. CDR3 nucleotides: TGCGCCAGCAGCGGGGGGACTAGCACAGATACGCAGTATTTT.

This clonotype was seen a handful of times. J is TRBJ2-3 and V is TRBV20-1; 8 positions match TRBD1. Germline-derived CDR1 and CDR2 are DFQATT and SNEGSKA (reference sequence). The CDR3 contains 14 residues. Trimming cost V 6 bases and J 6 bases; bases outside gene matches: 11. The CDR3 nucleotides read TGCAGTGCACGGGTGGACAGGGTAACGGATACGCAGTATTTT. This translates into CSARVDRVTDTQYF.

This clonotype was observed many times. This chain uses TRBV2 with TRBJ2-7; D unresolved. V was clipped by 5 bases and J by 2 bases, with 16 bases between them. The CDR3 loop spans 15 amino acids. Germline V gene data show CDR1 as SNHLY and CDR2 as FYNNEI. The CDR3 reads CASSSFSGDAYEQYF. The CDR3 DNA is TGTGCCAGCAGTAGCTTCTCGGGCGACGCCTACGAGCAGTACTTC. The full variable domain, completed using reference TRBV2 and TRBJ2-7, is EPEVTQTPSHQVTQMGQEVILRCVPISNHLYFYWYRQILGQKVEFLVSFYNNEISEKSEIFDDQFSVERPDGSNFTLKIRSTKLEDSAMYFCASSSFSGDAYEQYFGPGTRLTVT.